A selection of T cell receptor beta chains follows, all from one sample in a study of OX40 agonist ivuxolimab in advanced cancers. Some clones are missing from TCRdb's copy, which holds only in-frame ones; the method was immunoSEQ multiplex PCR. The sample lists around 62,000 clones, around 89% seen once, with 9% to 15% in the top ten. Sequences were derived from CD4+ or CD8+ T cells sorted from blood, sampled in a trial of the OX40 agonist ivuxolimab. These receptors all stem from an adult with an advanced solid tumor such as melanoma, head and neck, liver or kidney cancer. Both conserved end residues are part of each CDR3. D genes are given only for firm matches. Some rows mark clone size as missing; the rest say once, few, many or name a class of expanded clone.

CDR3nt: TGTGCCAGCAGCTTAGCCCGGGACTCTGGCTACACCTTC; CDR3aa: CASSLARDSGYTF; v_gene: TRBV7-9; d_gene: .; j_gene: TRBJ1-2; abundance: .
CDR3nt: TGTGCCAGCAGCTTAAGCGACAGCTCCTACAATGAGCAGTTCTTC; CDR3aa: CASSLSDSSYNEQFF; v_gene: TRBV7-2; d_gene: .; j_gene: TRBJ2-1; abundance: .
CDR3nt: TGTGCCAGCAGCTCGGGACTAGCGGGCGATCCCCAGTACTTC; CDR3aa: CASSSGLAGDPQYF; v_gene: TRBV13; d_gene: TRBD2; j_gene: TRBJ2-5; abundance: few
CDR3nt: TGTGCCAGCAGCTTGTCAGGGAGGGAGACCCAGTACTTC; CDR3aa: CASSLSGRETQYF; v_gene: TRBV11-2; d_gene: .; j_gene: TRBJ2-5; abundance: .
CDR3nt: TGTGCCAGTCCCACCGGGACAGTCGCTGAAGCTTTCTTT; CDR3aa: CASPTGTVAEAFF; v_gene: TRBV2; d_gene: TRBD1; j_gene: TRBJ1-1; abundance: once
CDR3nt: TGTGCCAGCAGTTTGGGGACAGCGAACACTGAAGCTTTCTTT; CDR3aa: CASSLGTANTEAFF; v_gene: TRBV6-5; d_gene: TRBD1; j_gene: TRBJ1-1; abundance: .
CDR3nt: TGTGCCAGCAGCGTAGGAAACACCGGGGAGCTGTTTTTT; CDR3aa: CASSVGNTGELFF; v_gene: TRBV9; d_gene: .; j_gene: TRBJ2-2; abundance: .
CDR3nt: TGTGCCAGCAGCCAAGCGTCCGGGACTAGCGGATACAATGAGCAGTTCTTC; CDR3aa: CASSQASGTSGYNEQFF; v_gene: TRBV4-2; d_gene: TRBD2; j_gene: TRBJ2-1; abundance: .
CDR3nt: TGTGCCAGCAGCTTCCAGGGCGGGAGGGATACGCAGTATTTT; CDR3aa: CASSFQGGRDTQYF; v_gene: TRBV5-6; d_gene: TRBD2; j_gene: TRBJ2-3; abundance: .
CDR3nt: TGCGCCAGCAGTGAGCCACGACAGGGTCTACACGCTGAAGCTTTCTTT; CDR3aa: CASSEPRQGLHAEAFF; v_gene: TRBV10-1; d_gene: TRBD1; j_gene: TRBJ1-1; abundance: .
CDR3nt: TGTGCCAGCTCACTCGACTGGGAGCAGTTCTTC; CDR3aa: CASSLDWEQFF; v_gene: TRBV18; d_gene: .; j_gene: TRBJ2-1; abundance: .
CDR3nt: TGCAGCCCGACTAGAAACACTGAAGCTTTCTTT; CDR3aa: CSPTRNTEAFF; v_gene: TRBV29-1; d_gene: .; j_gene: TRBJ1-1; abundance: .
CDR3nt: TGTGCCAGCAGCCAAGGTGCTAGCGGGAAGGCGGAGGCCGGGGAGCTGTTTTTT; CDR3aa: CASSQGASGKAEAGELFF; v_gene: TRBV4-2; d_gene: TRBD2; j_gene: TRBJ2-2; abundance: .
CDR3nt: TGTGCCAGCAGTCCACAGAGCTCTGGAAACACCATATATTTT; CDR3aa: CASSPQSSGNTIYF; v_gene: TRBV28; d_gene: .; j_gene: TRBJ1-3; abundance: .
CDR3nt: TGTGCCAGCACCTTGAGCGATTGGGGGGTCTACGAGCAGTACTTC; CDR3aa: CASTLSDWGVYEQYF; v_gene: TRBV6-1; d_gene: .; j_gene: TRBJ2-7; abundance: .
CDR3nt: TGTGCCAGCAGGGGGACCCTTGGGGGCAAAAACATTCAGTACTTC; CDR3aa: CASRGTLGGKNIQYF; v_gene: TRBV6-1; d_gene: .; j_gene: TRBJ2-4; abundance: .
CDR3nt: TGCGCCAGCAGCCAAGATTCGGGACTGTTGAACACTGAAGCTTTCTTT; CDR3aa: CASSQDSGLLNTEAFF; v_gene: TRBV4-3; d_gene: .; j_gene: TRBJ1-1; abundance: .
CDR3nt: TGTGCCTGGGCGCCTCGGGACAGGGGGCCCTATGGCTACACCTTC; CDR3aa: CAWAPRDRGPYGYTF; v_gene: TRBV30; d_gene: TRBD1; j_gene: TRBJ1-2; abundance: .
CDR3nt: TGTGCCAGCAGTTACCCGACCCAAGAGACCCAGTACTTC; CDR3aa: CASSYPTQETQYF; v_gene: TRBV6-5; d_gene: .; j_gene: TRBJ2-5; abundance: .
CDR3nt: TGTGCCAGTAGTATGGGTGAAAGGCAGCCCCAGCATTTT; CDR3aa: CASSMGERQPQHF; v_gene: TRBV19; d_gene: .; j_gene: TRBJ1-5; abundance: .
CDR3nt: TGTGCCAGCAGTCCTAATAGCGGGAGTGGAGATACGCAGTATTTT; CDR3aa: CASSPNSGSGDTQYF; v_gene: TRBV6-5; d_gene: TRBD2; j_gene: TRBJ2-3; abundance: .
CDR3nt: TGTGCCATCCTTTCCGGGACTAGCGCTTACAATGAGCAGTTCTTC; CDR3aa: CAILSGTSAYNEQFF; v_gene: TRBV10-3; d_gene: TRBD2; j_gene: TRBJ2-1; abundance: .
CDR3nt: TGTGCCAGTAGTATCGAATGGGGTGGCGGCTACACCTTC; CDR3aa: CASSIEWGGGYTF; v_gene: TRBV19; d_gene: .; j_gene: TRBJ1-2; abundance: once
CDR3nt: TGTGCCAGCAGCTTAGGGATGGAACTGTTTTTT; CDR3aa: CASSLGMELFF; v_gene: TRBV7-9; d_gene: .; j_gene: TRBJ1-4; abundance: .
CDR3nt: TGTGCCAGCAGCCACCTAGCGGGAGACGAGCAGTACTTC; CDR3aa: CASSHLAGDEQYF; v_gene: TRBV14; d_gene: TRBD2; j_gene: TRBJ2-7; abundance: .
CDR3nt: TGCAGCGCCTCACAATATCCAAACCTGAACACTGAAGCTTTCTTT; CDR3aa: CSASQYPNLNTEAFF; v_gene: TRBV29-1; d_gene: .; j_gene: TRBJ1-1; abundance: few
CDR3nt: TGCGCCAGCAGTGGCCCGGACAGAGTTTCCTACAATGAGCAGTTCTTC; CDR3aa: CASSGPDRVSYNEQFF; v_gene: TRBV10-2; d_gene: .; j_gene: TRBJ2-1; abundance: .
CDR3nt: TGTGCCAGCAGCTCTCCGACTAGCGGGATCACAGATACGCAGTATTTT; CDR3aa: CASSSPTSGITDTQYF; v_gene: TRBV4-2; d_gene: TRBD2; j_gene: TRBJ2-3; abundance: .
CDR3nt: TGTGCCAGCAGTTTGAAGGGGCTTCATCAGCCCCAGCATTTT; CDR3aa: CASSLKGLHQPQHF; v_gene: TRBV28; d_gene: .; j_gene: TRBJ1-5; abundance: .
CDR3nt: TGTGCCAGCAGCTTAAGGACTAGAGTATCCTACGAGCAGTACTTC; CDR3aa: CASSLRTRVSYEQYF; v_gene: TRBV13; d_gene: TRBD2; j_gene: TRBJ2-7; abundance: .
CDR3nt: TGTGCCAGCAGTTTATCTCCCAGCCTTAACACAGATACGCAGTATTTT; CDR3aa: CASSLSPSLNTDTQYF; v_gene: TRBV27; d_gene: .; j_gene: TRBJ2-3; abundance: .
CDR3nt: TGCAGCGTCCCCTCCCCCATCCCAAGTGGCTACACCTTC; CDR3aa: CSVPSPIPSGYTF; v_gene: TRBV29-1; d_gene: .; j_gene: TRBJ1-2; abundance: .
CDR3nt: TGTGCCAGCAGAATACTAGCGGGAGGGATCGATACGCAGTATTTT; CDR3aa: CASRILAGGIDTQYF; v_gene: TRBV7-9; d_gene: TRBD2; j_gene: TRBJ2-3; abundance: .
CDR3nt: TGCGCCAGCAGCCCCCTTTTTGGAGGAGGTCGGACCGGGGAGCTGTTTTTT; CDR3aa: CASSPLFGGGRTGELFF; v_gene: TRBV4-3; d_gene: .; j_gene: TRBJ2-2; abundance: .
CDR3nt: TGTGCCCTCGGGGGACCCGGGGAACACAATGAGCAGTTCTTC; CDR3aa: CALGGPGEHNEQFF; v_gene: TRBV5-8; d_gene: .; j_gene: TRBJ2-1; abundance: .
CDR3nt: TGTGCCAGCAGCCCCTTGGGGGGCGGAGGGACCCAGTACTTC; CDR3aa: CASSPLGGGGTQYF; v_gene: TRBV28; d_gene: .; j_gene: TRBJ2-5; abundance: .
CDR3nt: TGTGCCAGCAGCTTAAGAACAGGTGCTTTCTTT; CDR3aa: CASSLRTGAFF; v_gene: TRBV7-9; d_gene: .; j_gene: TRBJ1-1; abundance: .
CDR3nt: TGTGCCAGCAGCGCCTGGGACAGGTCAATAGCCAAAAACATTCAGTACTTC; CDR3aa: CASSAWDRSIAKNIQYF; v_gene: TRBV2; d_gene: TRBD1; j_gene: TRBJ2-4; abundance: .
CDR3nt: TGTGCCAGCAGTCTCTTGACAGTACCCCACCCGGGGGAGCTGTTTTTT; CDR3aa: CASSLLTVPHPGELFF; v_gene: TRBV27; d_gene: .; j_gene: TRBJ2-2; abundance: once
CDR3nt: TGTGCCAGCAGCTTAGCGGCTAGCGGGATTGATTCCTACGAGCAGTACTTC; CDR3aa: CASSLAASGIDSYEQYF; v_gene: TRBV11-2; d_gene: TRBD2; j_gene: TRBJ2-7; abundance: .
CDR3nt: TGTGCCAGCAGCCTGACACTCCCGACAGATACGCAGTATTTT; CDR3aa: CASSLTLPTDTQYF; v_gene: TRBV27; d_gene: .; j_gene: TRBJ2-3; abundance: .